A single sample is the source of the 20 T cell receptor beta chains below, sequenced in a study of T cell responses to AZD1222 COVID-19 vaccine. Here immunoSEQ multiplex PCR was the method, and the copy in TCRdb shows in-frame clones only, minus some. The sample gives over 70,000 clones, 89% of which show up once; about 9.3% is in the top ten. The input for sequencing was peripheral blood, taken 28 days after the second AZD1222 dose. Every receptor here comes from an adult who received the AZD1222 COVID-19 vaccine.

This chain uses TRBV3-1 (or the pseudogene TRBV3-2) with TRBJ2-3, with 9 bases matching TRBD2. Germline loops: CDR1 LGHDT, CDR2 YNNKEL (reference sequence). There are 18 residues in the CDR3. V was clipped by 3 bases and J by 5 bases; unmatched bases: 15. The DNA for the CDR3 is TGTGCCAGCAGCCAGGATTTGGGGCTAGCGGGACTAGGAGATACGCAGTATTTT. Translated: CASSQDLGLAGLGDTQYF.

This clone was seen more than once but under ten times. This sequence joins TRBV7-7 and TRBJ2-3; D gene ambiguous. Germline V gene data show CDR1 as SSHAT and CDR2 as FNYEAQ (reference sequence). Trimming cost V 1 base and J 0 bases, with 5 bases left between them. CDR3 length equals 14 residues. The CDR3 loop reads CASSLVLSTDTQYF. The DNA for the CDR3 is TGTGCCAGCAGCTTAGTTCTCAGCACAGATACGCAGTATTTT.

V gene TRBV24-1 combines with J gene TRBJ2-5; unclear D gene. Germline loops: CDR1 KGHDR, CDR2 SFDVKD. V was trimmed by 2 bases and J by 1 base, leaving 7 bases between them. This CDR3 has 14 residues. CDR3 sequence reads: CATSDWCGQETQYF. The CDR3 DNA follows: TGTGCCACCAGTGATTGGTGCGGCCAAGAGACCCAGTACTTC.

The rearrangement joins TRBV6-5 to TRBJ2-7, with D possibly matching TRBD1 (5 bases). Trimming shortened V by 6 bases and J by 0 bases, and 9 bases separated the two germline ends. The CDR3 is 13 residues long. Germline CDR1 MNHEY, CDR2 SVGAGI. In nucleotides, the CDR3 is TGTGCCAGCAGCCCGGACACCTCCTACGAGCAGTACTTC. Encoded protein: CASSPDTSYEQYF.

The chain uses TRBV12-3 or TRBV12-4 and TRBJ1-2; D not certain. The CDR3 is made up of 13 amino acids. The V gene lost 2 bases and the J gene lost 6 bases, with 10 bases spanning the gap. CDR3 DNA sequence: TGTGCCAGCAGTTTACTCGGAAGGGATGGCTACACCTTC. This encodes CASSLLGRDGYTF.

This clone has just one count. V usage is TRBV12-5 and J usage is TRBJ1-1, with 8 bases aligning to TRBD1. V shed 1 base and J 9 bases; nucleotides not matched to a gene: 16. The CDR3 is made up of 17 amino acids. Germline V CDR1 and CDR2: LGHNT, FRNRAP. CDR3 nucleotide sequence: TGTGCTAGTGGTTTGGCCCTCAGGGGGCGAGAAATGGTGAAAGCTTTCTTT. Protein sequence: CASGLALRGREMVKAFF.

Only one count was recorded for this clone. The V gene is TRBV5-4, the J gene TRBJ2-5; the D gene could be TRBD1 or TRBD2 (6 bases each). Per germline, CDR1 SGHNT and CDR2 YYREEE (reference sequence). The ends were cut back, 4 bases at V and 2 bases at J, with 9 bases in the middle. The CDR3 loop spans 13 amino acids. The DNA for the CDR3 is TGTGCCAGCAGCCAAGGGGGGCAAGAGACCCAGTACTTC. Protein sequence: CASSQGGQETQYF.

In this sample, this clone turned up once. The chain carries TRBV10-3 and TRBJ2-2, with D perhaps TRBD1 (5 bases). The CDR3 has 14 amino acids. Germline-derived CDR1 and CDR2 are ENHRY and SYGVKD. V lost 7 bases, J lost 4 bases, and 13 bases lay in between. The CDR3 bases are TGTGCCATCACGGCCCAGGGTTCCACCGGGGAGCTGTTTTTT. This encodes CAITAQGSTGELFF.

This clone came up a few times. The CDR3 sequence is CASSLDSYQPQHF. Here the CDR3 DNA reads TGTGCCAGCAGCTTAGACAGTTATCAGCCCCAGCATTTT. The chain has TRBV7-9 and TRBJ1-5; D ambiguous. This CDR3 comprises 13 residues. Trimming cost V 1 base and J 5 bases, with 6 bases left between them. The germline gives CDR1 SEHNR, CDR2 FQNEAQ (reference sequence).

The chain joins TRBV6-5 to TRBJ2-1; TRBD2 aligns across 8 bases. This CDR3 has 16 amino acids. Per germline, CDR1 MNHEY and CDR2 SVGAGI. J gave up 0 bases and V 2 bases, and 3 bases lay outside the gene matches. The CDR3 region has the DNA TGTGCCAGCAGTTACCAGAGCGGGAGCTCCTACAATGAGCAGTTCTTC. It translates to CASSYQSGSSYNEQFF.

The chain is built from TRBV4-3 and TRBJ2-3; 7 positions agree with TRBD2. Germline trimming cut 4 bases from V and 2 bases from J; bases unmatched to any gene: 6. This CDR3 is 15 amino acids long. The germline V gene has CDR1 LGHNA and CDR2 YSLEER. CDR3 coding DNA: TGCGCCAGCAGCCCACAAGCGGGGAACACAGATACGCAGTATTTT. Amino acid sequence: CASSPQAGNTDTQYF.

This clone was counted only a few times. This rearrangement joins TRBV13 to TRBJ2-2; 13 bases line up with TRBD2. V shed 5 bases, J shed 2 bases, and the junction held 5 bases outside the gene matches. The length of the CDR3 is 17 residues. CDR1 and CDR2 from the germline V gene are PRHDT and FYEKMQ (reference sequence). Here the CDR3 DNA reads TGTGCCAGCAGCCCGGGGACTAGCGGGAAAAACACCGGGGAGCTGTTTTTT. This translates into CASSPGTSGKNTGELFF.

The chain couples TRBV6-5 to TRBJ2-1; TRBD1 agrees at 7 bases. This CDR3 spans 15 amino acids. With 5 bases clipped from V and 4 bases from J, the junction kept 8 bases outside the gene matches. Germline-derived CDR1 and CDR2 are MNHEY and SVGAGI. This CDR3 is CASSLTGTAYNEQFF. CDR3 in DNA: TGTGCCAGCAGTCTGACCGGGACAGCGTACAATGAGCAGTTCTTC.

The rearrangement links TRBV10-3 to TRBJ2-2; D is uncertain. Germline V lookup: CDR1 ENHRY, CDR2 SYGVKD. V was shortened by 10 bases and J by 8 bases, with 8 bases between the two germline ends. This CDR3 comprises 10 residues. CDR3 DNA: TGTGCCACCCGGTCTGGGGAGCTGTTTTTT. Amino acids: CATRSGELFF.

The chain carries TRBV19 and TRBJ1-5; perhaps TRBD1 as D (5 bases). CDR1 and CDR2 (germline): LNHDA, SQIVND (reference sequence). With 6 bases removed from V and 1 base from J, the gap between germline ends came to 19 bases. The CDR3 length is 17 residues. The CDR3 DNA follows: TGTGCCAGTAGATCCGGCGGGGGATCGGGAAGCAATCAGCCCCAGCATTTT. This codes for CASRSGGGSGSNQPQHF.

As regards this clone: One junction end disagrees with the germline gene, perhaps due to a read error. The chain joins TRBV7-2 to TRBJ1-2, with D possibly matching TRBD1 (5 bases). Per germline, CDR1 SGHTA and CDR2 FQGNSA. CDR3 size: 16 residues. Here the CDR3 reads CASSLAGQGDPYGYTF. CDR3 sequence (DNA): TGTGCCAGCAGCCTAGCGGGTCAGGGAGACCCCTATGGCTACACCTTC. The full variable domain, with the rest looked up from reference TRBV7-2 and TRBJ1-2, is GAGVSQSPSNKVTEKGKDVELRCDPISGHTALYWYRQSLGQGLEFLIYFQGNSAPDKSGLPSDRFSAERTGGSVSTLTIQRTQQEDSAVYLCASSLAGQGDPYGYTFGSGTRLTVV.

The J gene is TRBJ1-5, the V gene TRBV28, with D perhaps matching TRBD1 (5 bases). This CDR3 comprises 15 residues. CDR1 is MDHEN, CDR2 SYDVKM, per germline. V lost 6 bases to trimming and J lost 4 bases, with 16 bases between them. The CDR3 loop is CASSQMSRQNQPQHF. The CDR3 nucleotides are TGTGCCAGCAGCCAAATGTCCCGACAGAATCAGCCCCAGCATTTT.

This chain joins TRBV18 and TRBJ2-7, with TRBD2 matching over 9 bases. V shed 3 bases, J shed 2 bases, and the junction held 2 bases outside the gene matches. Germline-derived CDR1 and CDR2 are KGHSH and LQKENI. This CDR3 has 14 amino acids. The CDR3: CASSPIAGAYEQYV. CDR3 bases: TGTGCCAGCTCACCTATAGCGGGAGCCTACGAGCAGTACGTC.

The chain recombines TRBV5-1 with TRBJ1-2, with D maybe TRBD1 (6 bases). V was pared by 4 bases and J by 0 bases, with 10 bases between. Per the germline V gene, CDR1 is SGHRS and CDR2 is YFSETQ. This CDR3 has 14 residues. CDR3 amino acids: CASSPGTPNYGYTF. CDR3 DNA sequence: TGCGCCAGCAGCCCTGGGACACCTAACTATGGCTACACCTTC.

The rearrangement links TRBV4-1 to TRBJ2-3; D call uncertain. The germline CDR1 and CDR2 sequences are MGHRA and YSYEKL. CDR3 length: 14 residues. V lost 4 bases, J lost 0 bases, and 8 bases lay in between. CDR3 sequence (DNA): TGCGCCAGCAGCCCGGACCCAAGCACAGATACGCAGTATTTT. Residues: CASSPDPSTDTQYF.